Listed here are 10 T cell receptor beta chains from one sample, sequenced in a study of blood T cell repertoires in COVID-19. Using immunoSEQ multiplex PCR, the repertoire was profiled, and TCRdb retains in-frame clones only, with some absent. The table includes roughly 140,000 clones, roughly 90% detected once. The sequenced sample was PBMCs or T cells enriched from blood (not recorded which). These receptor sequences come from a woman aged 25 to 45 with acute COVID-19.

This chain uses TRBV18 with TRBJ1-2; D is unresolved. Germline lookup yields CDR1 KGHSH and CDR2 LQKENI. This CDR3 is built from 14 residues. Trimming left V 3 bases short and J 4 bases short, with 12 bases between. CDR3 in DNA: TGTGCCAGCTCACCGTATGAGGCGGGCTATGGCTACACCTTC. Protein product: CASSPYEAGYGYTF.

The sample holds one count of this clone. This chain links TRBV19 with TRBJ2-3; 14 positions agree with TRBD2. The CDR3 is 16 amino acids. Germline CDR1 LNHDA, CDR2 SQIVND (reference sequence). Trimming at V came to 4 bases and at J to 7 bases, leaving 7 bases not matched to a gene. CDR3 nucleotides: TGTGCCAGTAGTAGGGGACTAGCGGGAGCTCTTTATACGCAGTATTTT. It is translated as CASSRGLAGALYTQYF. The full variable domain, with the rest looked up from reference TRBV19 and TRBJ2-3, is DGGITQSPKYLFRKEGQNVTLSCEQNLNHDAMYWYRQDPGQGLRLIYYSQIVNDFQKGDIAEGYSVSREKKESFPLTVTSAQKNPTAFYLCASSRGLAGALYTQYFGPGTRLTVL.

This clone was counted once. For the CDR3, the DNA is TGTGCCAGCAGCCCCAGGGGGACAGCGAACACTGAAGCTTTCTTT. Amino acid sequence: CASSPRGTANTEAFF. The J gene is TRBJ1-1, the V gene TRBV6-2 or TRBV6-3; the match to TRBD1 covers 7 bases. The CDR3 has 15 amino acids. Germline-derived CDR1 and CDR2 are MNHEY and SVGEGT. V shed 6 bases, J shed 1 base, and the junction held 8 bases outside the gene matches.

This chain links TRBV7-8 with TRBJ2-3; a weak D match, TRBD2 (5 bases). Trimming took off 2 bases at V and 5 bases at J, with 14 bases between the two ends. There are 15 residues in the CDR3. The germline CDR1 and CDR2 sequences are SGHVS and FQNEAQ. The CDR3 spells CASSLYPSPGDTQYF. CDR3 nucleotide sequence: TGTGCCAGCAGCTTATACCCTAGCCCCGGAGATACGCAGTATTTT.

V and J are TRBV13 and TRBJ1-2; the match to TRBD1 covers 7 bases. Trimming cost V 6 bases and J 7 bases; bases outside gene matches: 5. The CDR3 covers 12 residues. Looked up from germline, CDR1 is PRHDT and CDR2 is FYEKMQ (reference sequence). Here the CDR3 reads CASRRQGGGYTF. The DNA for the CDR3 is TGTGCCAGCAGGAGGCAGGGGGGTGGCTACACCTTC.

V and J are TRBV7-8 and TRBJ1-1; D perhaps matches TRBD1 (6 bases). This CDR3 has 14 amino acids. CDR1 and CDR2 (germline): SGHVS, FQNEAQ. V lost 0 bases, J lost 1 base, and 6 bases lay in between. CDR3 protein: CASSLAQGNTEAFF. The CDR3 nucleotides read TGTGCCAGCAGCTTAGCACAGGGGAACACTGAAGCTTTCTTT.

This chain links TRBV19 with TRBJ2-5; 7 bases are a match to TRBD1. V was pared by 3 bases and J by 4 bases, with 8 bases of the junction left unmatched. The CDR3 has 15 residues. Germline V gene sequence: CDR1 LNHDA, CDR2 SQIVND (reference sequence). The CDR3 loop reads CASSIRAGGPETQYF. DNA of the CDR3: TGTGCCAGTAGTATCAGGGCAGGGGGACCAGAGACCCAGTACTTC.

V is TRBV4-3 and J is TRBJ1-2; 9 bases are a match to TRBD1. J was trimmed by 4 bases and V by 1 base; bases with no gene match: 10. The CDR3 is made up of 17 amino acids. CDR1 LGHNA and CDR2 YSLEER come from the germline V gene. CDR3 coding DNA: TGCGCCAGCAGCCAAGCCGGGACAGGGAGCCTAAGCTATGGCTACACCTTC. Translated, it gives CASSQAGTGSLSYGYTF.

The rearrangement uses TRBV15 and TRBJ2-1, with D maybe TRBD2 (5 bases). The CDR3 runs to 17 residues. V lost 0 bases to trimming and J lost 0 bases, with 12 bases between them. Germline CDR1 reads LNHNV; CDR2 reads YYDKDF (reference sequence). The CDR3 DNA reads TGTGCCACCAGCAGAGAGGGGAGAGCGACCTCCTACAATGAGCAGTTCTTC. This translates into CATSREGRATSYNEQFF.

The chain carries TRBV29-1 and TRBJ1-2, with a weak D call TRBD1 (5 bases). This CDR3 contains 14 residues. V lost 0 bases and J lost 6, with 14 bases in between. CDR1 and CDR2 (germline): SQVTM, ANQGSEA. The CDR3 is CSVEDPAGKHGYTF. CDR3 DNA: TGCAGCGTTGAAGATCCGGCAGGGAAACATGGCTACACCTTC.